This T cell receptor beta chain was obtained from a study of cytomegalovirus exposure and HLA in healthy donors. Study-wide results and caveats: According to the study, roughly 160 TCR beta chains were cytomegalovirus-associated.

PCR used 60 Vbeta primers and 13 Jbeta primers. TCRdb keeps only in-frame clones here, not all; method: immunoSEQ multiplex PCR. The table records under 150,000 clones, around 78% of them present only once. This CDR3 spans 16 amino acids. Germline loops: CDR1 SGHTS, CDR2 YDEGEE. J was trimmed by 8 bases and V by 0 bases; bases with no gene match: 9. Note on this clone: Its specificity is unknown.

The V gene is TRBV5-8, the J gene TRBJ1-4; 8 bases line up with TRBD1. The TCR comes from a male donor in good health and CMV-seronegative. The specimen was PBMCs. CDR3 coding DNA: TGTGCCAGCAGCTTGGGACAGGGGTTTGGTTACGAAAAACTGTTTTTT. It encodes CASSLGQGFGYEKLFF.